The clone carrying this T cell receptor (beta chain) was counted between two and nine times. The antigen is not known. The V gene's germline CDR1 is MDHEN and CDR2 SYDVKM. CDR3 size: 14 residues. The V gene lost 5 bases and the J gene lost 10 bases, with 18 bases spanning the gap. TCRdb independently ran MiXCR on the RT-PCR reads; one entry per CDR3 protein. This sample has about 650,000 distinct CDR3 sequences, with approximately 14% found just once. The data were taken from a study of response to subunit inactivated influenza vaccine. Points from the study as a whole: A suggestion made by the authors is that each seasonal influenza vaccination recruits few new T cells.

The TCR comes from a man aged 45-60 years who received an inactivated influenza vaccine. This specimen consisted of PBMCs from blood, obtained roughly 12 days after vaccination. The chain couples TRBV28 to TRBJ2-1; tentatively, D is TRBD2 (5 bases). For the CDR3, the DNA is TGTGCCAGCAGTCCCCGGACTCACCTCAGGGAGCAGTTCTTC. This sequence encodes CASSPRTHLREQFF.